This T cell receptor (beta chain) stems from a study of CD8+CD57+ T cells in acquired aplastic anemia. The CDR3 is made up of 17 amino acids, end residues included. The germline gives CDR1 MGHDK, CDR2 SYGVNS. Genomic DNA acted as the template from which TCR beta VDJ combination and CDR3 sequence profiling were carried out. TCRdb re-called the reads through MiXCR, storing one row per CDR3 protein. The sample includes around 170,000 distinct CDR3 sequences, roughly half of them seen just once. An expansion of CD8+CD57+ cells by flow cytometry had been shown in patients chosen for sequencing. Broader study findings: Roughly 27 sequences, all CD8+ CDR3, were shared between patients and controls.

A remark on this clonotype: Its antigen is not identified. The limits of the CDR3 on the DNA are not certain, so only TCRdb's listed CDR3 is given.

The sample consisted of sorted CD4+, CD8+, or CD8+CD57+ T cells (not recorded which) from PBMCs. The V gene is TRBV25-1, the J gene TRBJ1-4; the table assigns TRBD1, which was not confirmed against the DNA. The sequence was collected from a human donor with aplastic anemia. This CDR3 is CASSQWGQGATNEKLCF.